Shown below are 23 T cell receptor beta chains from a single sample sequenced in a study of blood T cell repertoires in COVID-19. TCRdb's copy holds only in-frame clones and misses some; the assay was immunoSEQ multiplex PCR. The sample yields about 300,000 clones, approximately 89% seen once. The sequenced sample was peripheral blood. The receptors were gathered from a woman aged 25 to 39 with COVID-19, enrolled during active disease.

V usage is TRBV28 and J usage is TRBJ2-7, with TRBD1 identical over 9 bases. The CDR3 loop spans 16 amino acids. Trimming cost V 5 bases and J 1 base; bases outside gene matches: 9. The V gene's germline CDR1 is MDHEN and CDR2 SYDVKM. The DNA of the CDR3 is TGTGCCAGCAGTCTCCTAAGGACAGGGGCATCCTACGAGCAGTACTTC. As protein: CASSLLRTGASYEQYF.

The V gene is TRBV6-1, the J gene TRBJ2-3, with 11 nucleotides matching TRBD2. The V and J ends lost 3 bases and 6 bases, in that order; junction bases with no gene match: 5. CDR3 length: 15 residues. Germline V gene sequence: CDR1 MNHNS, CDR2 SASEGT. DNA for the CDR3: TGTGCCAGCAGTGAGTCGGCTAGCGGGGGGGATACGCAGTATTTT. Amino acid sequence: CASSESASGGDTQYF.

This clone occurred once. The rearrangement links TRBV13 to TRBJ1-1; TRBD1 might be the D (5 bases). The CDR3 has 14 residues. V was cut by 5 bases and J by 10 bases, with 20 bases left in between. The germline V gene has CDR1 PRHDT and CDR2 FYEKMQ (reference sequence). Written as DNA, the CDR3 is TGTGCCAGCAGCCCAAGCGGGACGGTGCCGGGAGCTTTCTTT. As protein: CASSPSGTVPGAFF.

The V call is TRBV6-2 or TRBV6-3, the J call TRBJ2-6; D unclear. CDR3 size: 16 residues. From germline, CDR1 is MNHEY and CDR2 SVGEGT. Trimming stripped 2 bases from V and 0 bases from J, with 8 bases between. CDR3 in amino acids: CASSYGQSSGANVLTF. The CDR3, as DNA: TGTGCCAGCAGTTACGGCCAAAGCTCTGGGGCCAACGTCCTGACTTTC.

J is TRBJ1-5 and V is TRBV18; TRBD1 agrees at 8 bases. CDR3 length equals 15 residues. Trimming at V came to 6 bases and at J to 6 bases, leaving 10 bases not matched to a gene. Germline CDR1 is KGHSH and CDR2 is LQKENI. The chain's CDR3 is CASSHDRGQGQPQHF. The CDR3 nucleotides are TGTGCCAGCTCCCACGACAGGGGTCAGGGTCAGCCCCAGCATTTT.

This clone was seen just once. The germline gene is not matched at one end of the junction; a read error may be the cause. This chain links TRBV13 with TRBJ1-1, with 7 bases fitting TRBD1. This CDR3 region has 16 residues. Germline CDR1 reads PRHDT; CDR2 reads FYEKMQ (reference sequence). For the CDR3, the DNA is TGTGTCAGCAGCTCACGCCCACAGGGGATGAACACTGAAGCTTTCTTT. This encodes CVSSSRPQGMNTEAFF.

The chain joins TRBV7-9 to TRBJ2-2; the match to TRBD1 covers 8 bases. After removal of 3 bases from V and 4 bases from J, the junction contained 1 base not matched to a gene. The CDR3 runs 14 residues. Germline V gene data show CDR1 as SEHNR and CDR2 as FQNEAQ (reference sequence). The CDR3 sequence: CASSFDRGTGELFF. The CDR3 DNA is TGTGCCAGCAGCTTCGACAGGGGCACCGGGGAGCTGTTTTTT.

The chain recombines TRBV5-1 with TRBJ1-1; D is unresolved. Trimming left V 1 base short and J 0 bases short, with 7 bases between. The CDR3 runs to 14 residues. CDR1 SGHRS and CDR2 YFSETQ come from the germline V gene. CDR3 residues: CASSLNSVNTEAFF. The CDR3 DNA sequence: TGCGCCAGCAGCTTGAACAGTGTGAACACTGAAGCTTTCTTT. The whole variable domain, filled in from reference TRBV5-1 and TRBJ1-1, reads KAGVTQTPRYLIKTRGQQVTLSCSPISGHRSVSWYQQTPGQGLQFLFEYFSETQRNKGNFPGRFSGRQFSNSRSEMNVSTLELGDSALYLCASSLNSVNTEAFFGQGTRLTVV.

The V call is TRBV7-2, the J call TRBJ2-2; 7 bases map to TRBD2. Per the germline V gene, CDR1 is SGHTA and CDR2 is FQGNSA. The length of the CDR3 is 14 residues. V shed 2 bases and J 6 bases; nucleotides not matched to a gene: 3. CDR3 residues: CASSLYSGAGELFF. CDR3 sequence (DNA): TGTGCCAGCAGCTTATACAGCGGGGCCGGGGAGCTGTTTTTT.

This chain uses TRBV19 with TRBJ1-1; tentative D call: TRBD1 (6 bases). This CDR3 spans 14 amino acids. Germline V lookup: CDR1 LNHDA, CDR2 SQIVND (reference sequence). V gave up 7 bases and J gave up 4 bases, with 16 bases separating them. The CDR3 loop reads CASISQGLATEAFF. CDR3 in DNA: TGTGCCAGTATATCCCAGGGGTTGGCCACTGAAGCTTTCTTT.

The chain has TRBV19 and TRBJ1-5; D call uncertain. The CDR3 covers 15 residues. Deletions cut 3 bases from V and 1 base from J, with 10 bases between. CDR1 LNHDA and CDR2 SQIVND come from the germline V gene (reference sequence). The CDR3 DNA is TGTGCCAGTAGTATGGCGGGTGGGAGCAATCAGCCCCAGCATTTT. It encodes CASSMAGGSNQPQHF.

The rearrangement links TRBV7-2 to TRBJ1-2; 7 bases agree with TRBD1. This CDR3 comprises 18 residues. Germline trimming cut 4 bases from V and 5 bases from J; bases unmatched to any gene: 19. Germline V lookup: CDR1 SGHTA, CDR2 FQGNSA. The CDR3: CASSSERRDRSRPYGYTF. The CDR3 DNA is TGTGCCAGCAGCTCCGAAAGGAGGGACAGATCTCGTCCGTATGGCTACACCTTC. The full variable domain, completed using reference TRBV7-2 and TRBJ1-2, is GAGVSQSPSNKVTEKGKDVELRCDPISGHTALYWYRQSLGQGLEFLIYFQGNSAPDKSGLPSDRFSAERTGGSVSTLTIQRTQQEDSAVYLCASSSERRDRSRPYGYTFGSGTRLTVV.

The chain is built from TRBV21-1 and TRBJ2-7; no check of the table's D call, TRBD1, against the DNA was made. TRBV21-1 is assigned pseudogene status. This CDR3 comprises 13 residues. The CDR3 DNA reads TGTGCCACAAGACAGGGGACCCACTACGAGCAGTACGTC. This translates into CATRQGTHYEQYV.

CDR3 sequence: CASSLGHKTGELFF. CDR3 sequence (DNA): TGTGCCAGCAGCTTAGGGCATAAAACCGGGGAGCTGTTTTTT. The V gene is TRBV7-2, the J gene TRBJ2-2; D is undetermined. The V end lost 1 base, the J end lost 5 bases, and 8 bases lay between the germline ends. Germline V CDR1 and CDR2: SGHTA, FQGNSA. This CDR3 region has 14 residues.

The CDR3 loop reads CSVGKAQGADGYTF. DNA of the CDR3: TGCAGCGTTGGAAAGGCCCAGGGGGCGGATGGCTACACCTTC. The chain has TRBV29-1 and TRBJ1-2, with 8 bases lining up with TRBD1. Germline loops: CDR1 SQVTM, CDR2 ANQGSEA. This CDR3 comprises 14 residues. V shed 4 bases, J shed 6 bases, and the junction held 10 bases outside the gene matches.

The chain has TRBV2 and TRBJ2-5; D might be TRBD1 (5 bases). The CDR3 covers 14 residues. The V end lost 5 bases, the J end lost 1 base, and 11 bases lay between the germline ends. Germline-derived CDR1 and CDR2 are SNHLY and FYNNEI. The CDR3 protein is CASSPRQIQETQYF. DNA for the CDR3: TGTGCCAGCAGTCCTAGACAGATCCAAGAGACCCAGTACTTC.

V and J are TRBV30 and TRBJ1-1, with D perhaps TRBD1 (5 bases). The CDR3 has 14 residues. CDR1 is GTSNPN, CDR2 SVGIG, per germline (reference sequence). Trimming cost V 3 bases and J 0 bases, with 11 bases left between them. CDR3 region: CAWRLGGMNTEAFF. The DNA for the CDR3 is TGTGCCTGGAGGTTGGGGGGGATGAACACTGAAGCTTTCTTT.

The rearrangement links TRBV10-2 to TRBJ2-5, with 8 nucleotides matching TRBD1. The J segment lost 2 bases and the V segment lost 2 bases, leaving 7 bases of the junction unmatched. CDR1 and CDR2 (germline): WSHSY, SAAADI. The CDR3 covers 16 residues. The DNA for the CDR3 is TGCGCCAGCAGTGAGGCCCACACAGGGGGGCAAGAGACCCAGTACTTC. This codes for CASSEAHTGGQETQYF.

The CDR3, as DNA: TGTGCCACCGGACAGGGGGCAAGCAATCAGCCCCAGCATTTT. It is translated as CATGQGASNQPQHF. V usage is TRBV10-3 and J usage is TRBJ1-5; TRBD1 matches at 11 bases. In germline, CDR1 is ENHRY, CDR2 SYGVKD. The CDR3 is 14 amino acids. V lost 10 bases, J lost 1 base, and 3 bases stayed unmatched.

The CDR3 protein is CASSYQQGFRTQYF. The CDR3 region has the DNA TGTGCCAGCAGCTACCAACAGGGATTCCGGACCCAGTACTTC. This sequence joins TRBV11-3 and TRBJ2-5; possibly TRBD1 for D (6 bases). The CDR3 runs to 14 residues. In germline, CDR1 is SGHNT, CDR2 YENEEA. Trimming left V 4 bases short and J 7 bases short, with 16 bases between.

The rearrangement uses TRBV5-8 and TRBJ1-2; perhaps TRBD1 as D (5 bases). CDR1 and CDR2 from the germline V gene are SGHTS and YDEGEE. The CDR3 is made up of 17 amino acids. The V gene lost 0 bases and the J gene lost 0 bases, with 15 bases spanning the gap. CDR3 in DNA: TGTGCCAGCAGCTTGGAGGGCGGGGGAAGATCTAACTATGGCTACACCTTC. It yields the protein CASSLEGGGRSNYGYTF.

This clone was counted once. J is TRBJ1-2 and V is TRBV3-1 (or the pseudogene TRBV3-2), with D tentatively TRBD1 (6 bases). The length of the CDR3 is 15 residues. Trimming removed 0 bases at V and 6 bases at J, with 14 bases between. CDR1 and CDR2 from the germline V gene are LGHDT and YNNKEL (reference sequence). The DNA for the CDR3 is TGTGCCAGCAGCCAAGACCCCCCGGGGGGCAATGGCTACACCTTC. It codes for CASSQDPPGGNGYTF.

The V gene is TRBV11-2, the J gene TRBJ1-4; no clear D. Trimming shortened V by 2 bases and J by 5 bases, and 9 bases separated the two germline ends. The germline V gene has CDR1 SGHAT and CDR2 FQNNGV. The CDR3 has 14 residues. The CDR3 loop reads CASSLQATNEKLFF. CDR3 DNA sequence: TGTGCCAGCAGCTTACAGGCGACCAATGAAAAACTGTTTTTT. Together with reference TRBV11-2 and TRBJ1-4, the CDR3 gives the full variable domain: EAGVAQSPRYKIIEKRQSVAFWCNPISGHATLYWYQQILGQGPKLLIQFQNNGVVDDSQLPKDRFSAERLKGVDSTLKIQPAKLEDSAVYLCASSLQATNEKLFFGSGTQLSVL.